This TCR beta chain comes out of a study of blood T cell repertoires in COVID-19. Original analysis: Reference gene primers were amplified, and this amplification served to estimate nucleated cell counts. Profiling relied on immunoSEQ multiplex PCR, and the TCRdb table lists in-frame clones only, not all of them. V and J calls and clone size are those listed in that table; D and trimming were worked out from the DNA. Of approximately 170,000 clones in the sample, about nine tenths were seen once. Germline V gene lookup returns CDR1 MDHEN and CDR2 SYDVKM. CDR3 length equals 15 residues. V shed 1 base and J shed 0 bases, with 10 bases lying between them.

Material: PBMCs or T cells enriched from blood (not recorded which). This TCR was recovered from a woman aged 18-29 years who had recovered from COVID-19. The chain couples TRBV28 to TRBJ2-7; D unclear. The CDR3 sequence is CASSLSPGTSYEQYF. The CDR3 DNA sequence: TGTGCCAGCAGTTTATCTCCAGGTACCTCCTACGAGCAGTACTTC.